This record looks at one T cell receptor (beta chain) sequence and its context. The antigen is unknown. This sample was included in a study of cytomegalovirus exposure and HLA in healthy donors. Overall study results and limits: Relative to the approximately 670-donor mean, N-insertions were reportedly fewer in an Asian-associated ancestry cluster in a later analysis. Differences between HLA loci emerged in a later analysis of TCR association rates, with DRB1 most and HLA-C fewest. The study recorded 150 to 200 TCR beta chains that were cytomegalovirus-associated. One cluster of highly shared sequence variants probably arose as a sequencing artifact.

The PCR had 60 Vbeta and 13 Jbeta primers. Libraries were prepared by immunoSEQ multiplex PCR; TCRdb keeps only in-frame clonotypes and omits some of them. The sample consists of about 150,000 clones, roughly 82% of them appearing once. The V gene lost 8 bases and the J gene lost 1 base, with 19 bases spanning the gap. The CDR3 is made up of 16 amino acids. CDR1 is LNHNV, CDR2 YYDKDF, per germline (reference sequence). The sequenced sample was PBMCs. This TCR was recovered from a woman in her 50s in good health and CMV-seropositive. V usage is TRBV15 and J usage is TRBJ2-3; possibly TRBD2 for D (6 bases). For the CDR3, the DNA is TGTGCCACCCAGTGGGGAACTAGCTTACGCACAGATACGCAGTATTTT. As protein: CATQWGTSLRTDTQYF.